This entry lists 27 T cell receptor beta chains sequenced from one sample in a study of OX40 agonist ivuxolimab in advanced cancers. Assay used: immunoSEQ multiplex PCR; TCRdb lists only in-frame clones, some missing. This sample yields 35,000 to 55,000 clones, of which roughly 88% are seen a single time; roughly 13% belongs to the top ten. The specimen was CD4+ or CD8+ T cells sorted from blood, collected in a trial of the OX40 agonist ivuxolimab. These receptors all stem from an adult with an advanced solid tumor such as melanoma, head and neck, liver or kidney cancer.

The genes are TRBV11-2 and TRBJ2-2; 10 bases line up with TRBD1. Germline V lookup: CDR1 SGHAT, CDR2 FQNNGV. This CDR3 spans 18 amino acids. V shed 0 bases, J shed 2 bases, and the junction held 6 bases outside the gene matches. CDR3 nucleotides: TGTGCCAGCAGCTTAGAGGGACAGGGGCGACTTAACACCGGGGAGCTGTTTTTT. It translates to CASSLEGQGRLNTGELFF.

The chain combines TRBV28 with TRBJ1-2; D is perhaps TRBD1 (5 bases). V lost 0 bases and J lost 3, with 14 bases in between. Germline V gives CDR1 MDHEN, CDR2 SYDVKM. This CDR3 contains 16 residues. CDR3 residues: CASSLWGQGKDYGYTF. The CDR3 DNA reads TGTGCCAGCAGTTTATGGGGGCAGGGCAAGGACTATGGCTACACCTTC.

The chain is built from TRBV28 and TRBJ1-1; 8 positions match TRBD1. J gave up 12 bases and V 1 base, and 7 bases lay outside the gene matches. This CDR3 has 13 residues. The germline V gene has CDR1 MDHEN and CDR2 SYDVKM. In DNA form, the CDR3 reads TGTGCCAGCAGTTTATTGGGCAGGGGGCGGCCTTTCTTT. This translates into CASSLLGRGRPFF.

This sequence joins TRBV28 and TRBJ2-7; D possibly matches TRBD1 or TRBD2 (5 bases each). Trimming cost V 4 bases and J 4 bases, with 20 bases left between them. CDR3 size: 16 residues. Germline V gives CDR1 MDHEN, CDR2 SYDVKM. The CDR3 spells CASSSPRVGAPYEQYF. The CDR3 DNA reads TGTGCCAGCAGTTCTCCGAGGGTCGGGGCCCCATACGAGCAGTACTTC.

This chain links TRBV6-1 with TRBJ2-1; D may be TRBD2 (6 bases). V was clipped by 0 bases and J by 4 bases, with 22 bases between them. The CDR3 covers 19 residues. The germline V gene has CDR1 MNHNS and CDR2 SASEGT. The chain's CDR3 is CASSEARGGSFIPYNEQFF. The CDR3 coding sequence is TGTGCCAGCAGTGAAGCCCGAGGAGGGAGTTTTATCCCTTACAATGAGCAGTTCTTC.

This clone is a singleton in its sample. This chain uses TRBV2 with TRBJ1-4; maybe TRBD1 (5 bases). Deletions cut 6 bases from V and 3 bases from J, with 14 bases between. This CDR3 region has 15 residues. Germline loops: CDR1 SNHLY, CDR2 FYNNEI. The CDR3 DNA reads TGTGCCAGCAGAGGGTGGGGGGTCTCTAATGAAAAACTGTTTTTT. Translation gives CASRGWGVSNEKLFF.

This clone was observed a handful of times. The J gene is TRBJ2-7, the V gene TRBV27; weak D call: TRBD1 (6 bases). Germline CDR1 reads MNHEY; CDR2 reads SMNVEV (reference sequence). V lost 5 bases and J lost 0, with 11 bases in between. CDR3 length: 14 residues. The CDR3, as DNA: TGTGCCAGCAGTCGTGACAGGAACTCCTACGAGCAGTACTTC. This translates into CASSRDRNSYEQYF.

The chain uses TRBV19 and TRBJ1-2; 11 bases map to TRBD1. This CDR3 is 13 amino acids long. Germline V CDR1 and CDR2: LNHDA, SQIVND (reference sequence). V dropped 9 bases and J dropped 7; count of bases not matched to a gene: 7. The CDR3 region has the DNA TGTGCCAGCTCGGACAGGGGGCGAAGTGGCTACACCTTC. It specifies CASSDRGRSGYTF.

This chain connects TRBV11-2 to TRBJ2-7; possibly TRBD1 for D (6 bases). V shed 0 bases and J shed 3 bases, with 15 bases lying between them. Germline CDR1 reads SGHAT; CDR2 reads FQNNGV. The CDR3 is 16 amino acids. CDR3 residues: CASSLDIGQGSYEQYF. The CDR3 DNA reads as TGTGCCAGCAGCTTAGATATAGGTCAGGGGAGCTACGAGCAGTACTTC.

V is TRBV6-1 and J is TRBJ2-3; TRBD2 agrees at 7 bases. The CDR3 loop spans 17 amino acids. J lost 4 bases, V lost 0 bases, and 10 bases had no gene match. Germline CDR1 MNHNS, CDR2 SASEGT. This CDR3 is CASSEALGGSGADTQYF. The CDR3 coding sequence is TGTGCCAGCAGTGAAGCGCTGGGCGGGAGTGGGGCAGATACGCAGTATTTT.

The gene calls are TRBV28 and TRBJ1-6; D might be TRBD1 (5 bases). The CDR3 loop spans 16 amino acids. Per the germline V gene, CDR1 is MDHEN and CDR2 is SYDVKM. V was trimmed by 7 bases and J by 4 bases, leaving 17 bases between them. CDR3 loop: CASTVGGNTYNSPLHF. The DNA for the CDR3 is TGTGCCAGCACCGTGGGGGGGAATACTTATAATTCACCCCTCCACTTT.

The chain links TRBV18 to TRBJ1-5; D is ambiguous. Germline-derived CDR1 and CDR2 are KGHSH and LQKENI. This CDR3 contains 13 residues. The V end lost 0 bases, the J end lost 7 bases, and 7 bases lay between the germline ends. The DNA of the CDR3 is TGTGCCAGCTCACCACCCACTGGGCAGCCCCAGCATTTT. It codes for CASSPPTGQPQHF.

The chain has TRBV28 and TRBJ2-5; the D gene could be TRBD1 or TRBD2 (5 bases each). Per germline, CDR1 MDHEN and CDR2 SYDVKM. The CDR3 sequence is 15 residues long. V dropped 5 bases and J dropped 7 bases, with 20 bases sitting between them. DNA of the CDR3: TGTGCCAGCAGTCCACCCGGGGCAGGTTTAGGGACCCAGTACTTC. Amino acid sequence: CASSPPGAGLGTQYF.

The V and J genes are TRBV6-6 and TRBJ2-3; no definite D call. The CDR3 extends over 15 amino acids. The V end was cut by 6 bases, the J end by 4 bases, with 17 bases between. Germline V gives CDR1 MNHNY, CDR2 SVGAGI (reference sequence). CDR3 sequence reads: CASRIRAFEADTQYF. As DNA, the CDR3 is TGTGCCAGCAGAATTCGCGCGTTCGAGGCAGATACGCAGTATTTT.

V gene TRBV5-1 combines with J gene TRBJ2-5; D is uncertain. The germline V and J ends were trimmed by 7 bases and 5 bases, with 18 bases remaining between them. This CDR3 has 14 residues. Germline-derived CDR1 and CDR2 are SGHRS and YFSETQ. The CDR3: CASALLLGGETQYF. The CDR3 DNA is TGCGCCAGCGCCCTTTTATTGGGTGGGGAGACCCAGTACTTC.

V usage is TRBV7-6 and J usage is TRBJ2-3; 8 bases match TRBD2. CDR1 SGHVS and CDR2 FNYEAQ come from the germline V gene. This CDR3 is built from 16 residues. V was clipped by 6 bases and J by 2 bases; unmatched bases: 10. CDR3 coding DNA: TGTGCCAGCAGGGGGGGGGTAGCGGGACTCACAGATACGCAGTATTTT. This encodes CASRGGVAGLTDTQYF.

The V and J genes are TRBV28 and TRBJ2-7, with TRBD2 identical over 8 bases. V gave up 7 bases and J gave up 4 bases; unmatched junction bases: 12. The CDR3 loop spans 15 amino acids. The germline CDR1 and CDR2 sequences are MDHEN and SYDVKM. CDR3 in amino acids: CASTQWTAGAYEQYF. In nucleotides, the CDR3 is TGTGCCAGCACCCAATGGACAGCGGGGGCATACGAGCAGTACTTC.

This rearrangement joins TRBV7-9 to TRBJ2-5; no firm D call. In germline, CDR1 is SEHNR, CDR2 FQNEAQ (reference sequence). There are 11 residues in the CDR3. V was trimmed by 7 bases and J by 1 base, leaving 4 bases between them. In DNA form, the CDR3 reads TGTGCCAGCACACGCCAAGAGACCCAGTACTTC. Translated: CASTRQETQYF.

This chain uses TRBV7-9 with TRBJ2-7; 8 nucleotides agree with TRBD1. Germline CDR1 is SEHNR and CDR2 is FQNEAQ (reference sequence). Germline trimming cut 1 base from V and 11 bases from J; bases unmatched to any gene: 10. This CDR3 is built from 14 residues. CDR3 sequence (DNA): TGTGCCAGCAGCTTAGGTATCGGACAGGGAGATAAGTACTTC. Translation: CASSLGIGQGDKYF.

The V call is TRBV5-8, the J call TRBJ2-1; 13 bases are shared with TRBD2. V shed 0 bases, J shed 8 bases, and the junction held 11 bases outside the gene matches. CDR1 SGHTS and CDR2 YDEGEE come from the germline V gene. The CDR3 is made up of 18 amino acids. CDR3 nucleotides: TGTGCCAGCAGCTTGGTCCGACTAGCGGGGGGAGTCCAACATGAGCAGTTCTTC. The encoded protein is CASSLVRLAGGVQHEQFF. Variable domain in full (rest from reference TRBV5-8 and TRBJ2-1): EAGVTQSPTHLIKTRGQQATLRCSPISGHTSVYWYQQALGLGLQFLLWYDEGEERNRGNFPPRFSGRQFPNYSSELNVNALELEDSALYLCASSLVRLAGGVQHEQFFGPGTRLTVL.

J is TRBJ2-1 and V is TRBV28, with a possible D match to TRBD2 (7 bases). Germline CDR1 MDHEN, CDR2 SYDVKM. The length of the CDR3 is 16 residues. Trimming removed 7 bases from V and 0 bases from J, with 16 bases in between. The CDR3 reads CASTEGGQSSYNEQFF. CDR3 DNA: TGTGCCAGCACTGAGGGGGGGCAGAGCTCCTACAATGAGCAGTTCTTC.

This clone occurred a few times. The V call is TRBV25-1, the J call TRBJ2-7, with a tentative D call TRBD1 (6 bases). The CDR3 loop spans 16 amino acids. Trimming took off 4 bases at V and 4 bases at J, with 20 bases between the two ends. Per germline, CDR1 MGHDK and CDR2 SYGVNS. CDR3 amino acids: CASSGGRGQGFYEQYF. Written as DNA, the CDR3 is TGTGCCAGCAGTGGAGGCAGAGGGCAGGGGTTTTACGAGCAGTACTTC.

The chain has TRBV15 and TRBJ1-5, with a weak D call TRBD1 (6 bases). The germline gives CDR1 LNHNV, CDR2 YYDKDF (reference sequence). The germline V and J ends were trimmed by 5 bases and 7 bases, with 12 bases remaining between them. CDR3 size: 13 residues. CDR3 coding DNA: TGTGCCACCAGCCGCAACAGGGAGCAGCCCCAGCATTTT. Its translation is CATSRNREQPQHF. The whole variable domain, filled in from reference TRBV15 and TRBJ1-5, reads DAMVIQNPRYQVTQFGKPVTLSCSQTLNHNVMYWYQQKSSQAPKLLFHYYDKDFNNEADTPDNFQSRRPNTSFCFLDIRSPGLGDTAMYLCATSRNREQPQHFGDGTRLSIL.

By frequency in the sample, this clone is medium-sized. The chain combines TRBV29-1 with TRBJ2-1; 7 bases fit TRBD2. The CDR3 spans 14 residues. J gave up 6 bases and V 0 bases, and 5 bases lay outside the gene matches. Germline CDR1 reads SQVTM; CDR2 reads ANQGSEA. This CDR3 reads CSVEDSGGGNEQFF. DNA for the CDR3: TGCAGCGTTGAAGATTCGGGCGGGGGCAATGAGCAGTTCTTC.

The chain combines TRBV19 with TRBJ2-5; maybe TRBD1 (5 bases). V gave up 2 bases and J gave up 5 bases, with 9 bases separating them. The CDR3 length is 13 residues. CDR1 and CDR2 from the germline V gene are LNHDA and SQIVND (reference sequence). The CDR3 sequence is CASSILGRETQYF. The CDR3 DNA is TGTGCCAGTAGTATACTGGGGCGGGAGACCCAGTACTTC.

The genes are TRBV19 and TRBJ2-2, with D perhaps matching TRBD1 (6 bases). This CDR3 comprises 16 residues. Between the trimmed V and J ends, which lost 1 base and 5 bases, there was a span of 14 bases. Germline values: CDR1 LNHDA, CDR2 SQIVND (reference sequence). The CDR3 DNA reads TGTGCCAGTAGTATAGCTGGGACACGAACTACCGGGGAGCTGTTTTTT. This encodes CASSIAGTRTTGELFF. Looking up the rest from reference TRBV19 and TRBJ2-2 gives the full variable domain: DGGITQSPKYLFRKEGQNVTLSCEQNLNHDAMYWYRQDPGQGLRLIYYSQIVNDFQKGDIAEGYSVSREKKESFPLTVTSAQKNPTAFYLCASSIAGTRTTGELFFGEGSRLTVL.

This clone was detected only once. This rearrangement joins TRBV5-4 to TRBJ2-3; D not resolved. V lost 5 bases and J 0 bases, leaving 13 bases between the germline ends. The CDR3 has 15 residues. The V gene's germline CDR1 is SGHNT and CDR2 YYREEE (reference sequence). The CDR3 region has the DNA TGTGCCAGCAGTCGAGATACAGCTAGCACAGATACGCAGTATTTT. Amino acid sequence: CASSRDTASTDTQYF. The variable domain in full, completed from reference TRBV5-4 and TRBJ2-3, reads ETGVTQSPTHLIKTRGQQVTLRCSSQSGHNTVSWYQQALGQGPQFIFQYYREEENGRGNFPPRFSGLQFPNYSSELNVNALELDDSALYLCASSRDTASTDTQYFGPGTRLTVL.